Listed below are T cell receptor beta chains from one sample, sequenced in a study of T cell responses to AZD1222 COVID-19 vaccine. Libraries were prepared by immunoSEQ multiplex PCR; TCRdb keeps only in-frame clonotypes and omits some of them. The repertoire holds some 180,000 clones, with approximately 90% as singletons. Source: peripheral blood, taken 28 days after the second AZD1222 dose. All receptors derive from an adult who received the AZD1222 COVID-19 vaccine. Both conserved end residues are part of each CDR3. Fields, in order: clone size, D gene, V gene, J gene, CDR3 DNA, CDR3 protein. The D gene is left open where the match is weak. Size is stated for part of the rows, as once, few or many counts, or as a class when the clone is expanded.

size: -; D: TRBD2; V: TRBV19; J: TRBJ2-7; DNA: TGTGCCAGTAGTATAGGACTAGCTGACGAGCAGTACTTC; CDR3: CASSIGLADEQYF
size: -; D: TRBD1; V: TRBV2; J: TRBJ2-5; DNA: TGTGCCAGCCATAGGGGTAGGGGGCGGAAAGAGACCCAGTACTTC; CDR3: CASHRGRGRKETQYF
size: -; D: -; V: TRBV19; J: TRBJ1-5; DNA: TGTGCCAGTAGTATTAGCCACACAGGGACGGGTCAGCCCCAGCATTTT; CDR3: CASSISHTGTGQPQHF
size: -; D: TRBD2; V: TRBV5-1; J: TRBJ2-1; DNA: TGCGCCAGCAGCTTGGAGTTAGCGGGAGCTTCTTATGAGCAGTTCTTC; CDR3: CASSLELAGASYEQFF
size: -; D: -; V: TRBV30; J: TRBJ1-2; DNA: TGTGCCTGGAGTCGGCAGCCAACGTATGGCTACACCTTC; CDR3: CAWSRQPTYGYTF
size: -; D: TRBD1; V: TRBV6-6; J: TRBJ1-1; DNA: TGTGCCAGCAGACCCGGACAGGGGATGAACACTGAAGCTTTCTTT; CDR3: CASRPGQGMNTEAFF
size: -; D: -; V: TRBV27; J: TRBJ2-7; DNA: TGTGCCAGCAGTTTCAAGGGGTCCTACGAGCAGTACTTC; CDR3: CASSFKGSYEQYF
size: -; D: TRBD1; V: TRBV27; J: TRBJ2-7; DNA: TGTGCCAGCAGTTCGTACCGGGACAGGGGTTACGAGCAGTACTTC; CDR3: CASSSYRDRGYEQYF
size: -; D: -; V: TRBV11-2; J: TRBJ2-2; DNA: TGTGCCAGCACTCCCGCTCTAGGCAGGGGGGGTTATTGGGCCGGGGAGCTGTTTTTT; CDR3: CASTPALGRGGYWAGELFF
size: -; D: -; V: TRBV7-2; J: TRBJ2-1; DNA: TGTGCCAGCAGCTCCGGACCCAGGGGTGAGCAGTTCTTC; CDR3: CASSSGPRGEQFF
size: -; D: -; V: TRBV4-2; J: TRBJ2-3; DNA: TGTGCCAGCAGCCAAGGTATTGGAGATACGCAGTATTTT; CDR3: CASSQGIGDTQYF
size: -; D: -; V: TRBV4-3; J: TRBJ2-3; DNA: TGCGCCAGCAGCCTAGACAGCCTCCCCACAGATACGCAGTATTTT; CDR3: CASSLDSLPTDTQYF
size: -; D: -; V: TRBV6-1; J: TRBJ1-1; DNA: TGTGCCAGCAGTGAGGAAAGTGGCACTGAAGCTTTCTTT; CDR3: CASSEESGTEAFF
size: -; D: TRBD1; V: TRBV2; J: TRBJ2-1; DNA: TGTGCCAGCAGGGGACAGATCTACAATGAGCAGTTCTTC; CDR3: CASRGQIYNEQFF
size: -; D: -; V: TRBV7-2; J: TRBJ1-1; DNA: TGTGCCAGCAGACCCTCCCTGGGAGGCACTGAAGCTTTCTTT; CDR3: CASRPSLGGTEAFF
size: -; D: -; V: TRBV5-6; J: TRBJ1-2; DNA: TGTGCCAGCAGCTTGTTGGGTTTGGGAGCTAACTATGGCTACACCTTC; CDR3: CASSLLGLGANYGYTF
size: once; D: -; V: TRBV20-1; J: TRBJ1-1; DNA: TGCAGTGCTAGGGGTTACACTGAAGCTTTCTTT; CDR3: CSARGYTEAFF
size: -; D: -; V: TRBV6-1; J: TRBJ1-6; DNA: TGTGCCAGCAGTGAAAGCGGGGAGGATTCACCCCTCCACTTT; CDR3: CASSESGEDSPLHF
size: -; D: TRBD1; V: TRBV5-1; J: TRBJ2-7; DNA: TGCGCCAGCGGACAGGGAAACTACGAGCAGTACTTC; CDR3: CASGQGNYEQYF
size: -; D: -; V: TRBV5-1; J: TRBJ1-6; DNA: TGCGCCAGCAGCCACCAACAAGGTCCCCCTGGCCTCTATAATTCACCCCTCCACTTT; CDR3: CASSHQQGPPGLYNSPLHF
size: -; D: -; V: TRBV4-1; J: TRBJ1-1; DNA: TGCGCCAGCAGCGTAATTCAGGGCTTGAACACTGAAGCTTTCTTT; CDR3: CASSVIQGLNTEAFF
size: -; D: TRBD1; V: TRBV7-9; J: TRBJ1-2; DNA: TGTGCCAGCAGCCTGAGACAGGGCACTAACTATGGCTACACCTTC; CDR3: CASSLRQGTNYGYTF
size: -; D: -; V: TRBV5-1; J: TRBJ2-5; DNA: TGCGCCAGCAGCCCATCAAGGGGGGCGGGAGAGACCCAGTACTTC; CDR3: CASSPSRGAGETQYF
size: once; D: -; V: TRBV9; J: TRBJ2-2; DNA: TGTGCCAGCAGGGGAGTAGGGGGGACGAACACCGGGGAGCTGTTTTTT; CDR3: CASRGVGGTNTGELFF
size: -; D: -; V: TRBV7-6; J: TRBJ1-3; DNA: TGTGCCAGCAGCCCACGGCGGCAGGGGTTTCATTCTGGAAACACCATATATTTT; CDR3: CASSPRRQGFHSGNTIYF
size: -; D: -; V: TRBV5-4; J: TRBJ2-7; DNA: TGTGCCAGCAGCCGCGGGTTAGCCCCCGCCGAGCAGTACTTC; CDR3: CASSRGLAPAEQYF
size: -; D: -; V: TRBV6-1; J: TRBJ1-1; DNA: TGTGCCAGCAGTGAACCAGGGCGGGGAGTAAACACTGAAGCTTTCTTT; CDR3: CASSEPGRGVNTEAFF
size: -; D: -; V: TRBV10-1; J: TRBJ2-1; DNA: TGCGCCAGCAGTGACCCCAAGGGCCCGAACAATGAGCAGTTCTTC; CDR3: CASSDPKGPNNEQFF
size: -; D: -; V: TRBV7-9; J: TRBJ1-1; DNA: TGTGCCAGCAGCTTAGTAGTGAACACTGAAGCTTTCTTT; CDR3: CASSLVVNTEAFF
size: -; D: -; V: TRBV5-4; J: TRBJ1-1; DNA: TGTGCCAGCAGCTTGGCTGGGGGGAACACTGAAGCTTTCTTT; CDR3: CASSLAGGNTEAFF
size: -; D: -; V: TRBV3-1/TRBV3-2; J: TRBJ2-7; DNA: TGTGCCAGCAGCCAAGCGGGGGTAGGCTACGAGCAGTACTTC; CDR3: CASSQAGVGYEQYF
size: -; D: TRBD1; V: TRBV30; J: TRBJ1-3; DNA: TGTGCCTGGAGTGGGGACAGGTACTCTGGAAACACCATATATTTT; CDR3: CAWSGDRYSGNTIYF
size: -; D: -; V: TRBV7-9; J: TRBJ2-6; DNA: TGTGCCAGCAGCCCCCGATATGGGGAGGCCAACGTCCTGACTTTC; CDR3: CASSPRYGEANVLTF
size: -; D: TRBD2; V: TRBV7-3; J: TRBJ2-2; DNA: TGTGCCAGCAGCCCTCGAAGCGGGGGGGCGACCGGGGAGCTGTTTTTT; CDR3: CASSPRSGGATGELFF
size: -; D: -; V: TRBV10-3; J: TRBJ1-2; DNA: TGTGCCATCAGTGATTTAGGGGGGGAGAGCTATGGCTACACCTTC; CDR3: CAISDLGGESYGYTF
size: -; D: -; V: TRBV4-1; J: TRBJ1-4; DNA: TGCGCCAGCGGGTTTGCAACTAATGAAAAACTGTTTTTT; CDR3: CASGFATNEKLFF
size: -; D: -; V: TRBV4-3; J: TRBJ1-2; DNA: TGCGCCAGCAGCCAAGATCGAGGGGGGCTCAGAGGCTACACCTTC; CDR3: CASSQDRGGLRGYTF
size: -; D: TRBD1; V: TRBV18; J: TRBJ1-1; DNA: TGTGCCAGCTCACCAGGACAGGGGCAACACACTGAAGCTTTCTTT; CDR3: CASSPGQGQHTEAFF
size: -; D: TRBD1; V: TRBV6-2/TRBV6-3; J: TRBJ2-1; DNA: TGTGCCAGCAGTTACCCAACAGGGGGCATTAGAGATGAGCAGTTCTTC; CDR3: CASSYPTGGIRDEQFF
size: -; D: -; V: TRBV5-5; J: TRBJ2-2; DNA: TGTGCCAGCAGCTTCGAGTGGACCGGGGAGCTGTTTTTT; CDR3: CASSFEWTGELFF
size: -; D: -; V: TRBV12-3/TRBV12-4; J: TRBJ1-1; DNA: TGTGCCAGCAGTCCTCAAGAGGGGCAGGAAGCTTTCTTT; CDR3: CASSPQEGQEAFF
size: -; D: TRBD2; V: TRBV6-2/TRBV6-3; J: TRBJ2-7; DNA: TGTGCCAGCAACCCTAGGGGCGGGAGGGCCTACGAGCAGTACTTC; CDR3: CASNPRGGRAYEQYF
size: -; D: TRBD1; V: TRBV2; J: TRBJ2-7; DNA: TGTGCCAGCAGTAGGGACAGAGTTGACGAGCAGTACTTC; CDR3: CASSRDRVDEQYF
size: -; D: -; V: TRBV18; J: TRBJ2-2; DNA: TGTGCCAGCTCACCCACGGCGACGCTGGGCACCGGGGAGCTGTTTTTT; CDR3: CASSPTATLGTGELFF
size: -; D: -; V: TRBV20-1; J: TRBJ1-4; DNA: TGCAGTGCTAGTGAGGGTGGATTAGAAAAACTGTTTTTT; CDR3: CSASEGGLEKLFF
size: -; D: -; V: TRBV2; J: TRBJ2-1; DNA: TGTGCCAGCAGTGAGGGCTACAATGAGCAGTTCTTC; CDR3: CASSEGYNEQFF
size: -; D: -; V: TRBV19; J: TRBJ1-3; DNA: TGTGCCAGTAGTATCGGTTCGGCAGCCTCTGGAAACACCATATATTTT; CDR3: CASSIGSAASGNTIYF
size: few; D: -; V: TRBV12-5; J: TRBJ2-1; DNA: TGTGCTAGTGGTTCGCCCTCGACTAGAAGCGGCTATGAGCAGTTCTTC; CDR3: CASGSPSTRSGYEQFF
size: -; D: -; V: TRBV3-1/TRBV3-2; J: TRBJ2-7; DNA: TGTGCCAGCAGCCAAGGTAGGGCAGGCCACCAGTACTTC; CDR3: CASSQGRAGHQYF
size: few; D: -; V: TRBV2; J: TRBJ1-2; DNA: TGTGCCAGCAGTGAGGGGGGAAGCGATGGCTACACCTTC; CDR3: CASSEGGSDGYTF
size: -; D: TRBD1; V: TRBV7-8; J: TRBJ1-6; DNA: TGTGCCAGCAGCTTCGACAGGGCCAATTCACCCCTCCACTTT; CDR3: CASSFDRANSPLHF
size: once; D: -; V: TRBV30; J: TRBJ1-1; DNA: TGTGCCTGGAGTTTTGACAGGAACACTGAAGCTTTCTTT; CDR3: CAWSFDRNTEAFF
size: -; D: TRBD1; V: TRBV6-5; J: TRBJ2-5; DNA: TGTGCCAGCAGCTACAGGGGGCAAGAGACCCAGTACTTC; CDR3: CASSYRGQETQYF
size: -; D: -; V: TRBV30; J: TRBJ1-2; DNA: TGTGCCTGGGCTTTAACACCCTCAAGGGGCTACACCTTC; CDR3: CAWALTPSRGYTF
size: few; D: -; V: TRBV27; J: TRBJ1-6; DNA: TGTGCCAGCAGTTTCACCGTAGCCGGTTCACCCCTCCACTTT; CDR3: CASSFTVAGSPLHF
size: -; D: -; V: TRBV6-1; J: TRBJ1-2; DNA: TGTGCCAGCAGTGAACGGGACGGGCGGTATGGCTACACCTTC; CDR3: CASSERDGRYGYTF
size: once; D: -; V: TRBV18; J: TRBJ1-1; DNA: TGTGCCAGCTCAGGAAGACAGGTGGGGACTGAAGCTTTCTTT; CDR3: CASSGRQVGTEAFF
size: -; D: -; V: TRBV4-1; J: TRBJ2-1; DNA: TGCGCCAGCAGCCAACTCCCCGTAGTATCCTACAATGAGCAGTTCTTC; CDR3: CASSQLPVVSYNEQFF
size: -; D: -; V: TRBV18; J: TRBJ1-2; DNA: TGTGCCAGCTCACCAGTGGCAGGGACCAACTATGGCTACACCTTC; CDR3: CASSPVAGTNYGYTF
size: -; D: -; V: TRBV3-1/TRBV3-2; J: TRBJ1-2; DNA: TGTGCCAGCAGCCCGCCGAAGAGTTACTATGGCTACACCTTC; CDR3: CASSPPKSYYGYTF